This T cell receptor (beta chain) was profiled in a study of T cell clonality in common variable immunodeficiency. Study results and caveats: Fewer deletions and N-nucleotide insertions were reportedly seen in common variable immunodeficiency TCR beta sequences. The cause of increased CVID clonality remains unclear without subpopulation sequencing. TCRbeta clonality was increased in CVID versus healthy controls.

This clone was observed at least ten times. Its antigen remains unknown. Sequence at one end of the junction differs from germline and may be a read error. The CDR3 end falls 3 residues outside the read, so it is completed with the germline J gene. Profiled with immunoSEQ multiplex PCR; TCRdb holds only in-frame clones, not every one. The repertoire has 45,000 to 55,000 clones, none seen only once; the ten largest take roughly 5.3%. The CDR3 has 18 amino acids. In germline, CDR1 is LGHNA, CDR2 YNFKEQ. Sequenced input: peripheral blood mononuclear cells. The rearrangement joins TRBV4-2 to TRBJ1-1, with D perhaps matching TRBD1 (6 bases). The receptor comes from a person aged 18 to 69 in good health. The CDR3 protein is CASSQDLGEGGENTEAFF. The CDR3 bases that were read are TGCGCCAGCAGCCAAGATCTCGGGGAGGGGGGGGAGAACACTGAA.